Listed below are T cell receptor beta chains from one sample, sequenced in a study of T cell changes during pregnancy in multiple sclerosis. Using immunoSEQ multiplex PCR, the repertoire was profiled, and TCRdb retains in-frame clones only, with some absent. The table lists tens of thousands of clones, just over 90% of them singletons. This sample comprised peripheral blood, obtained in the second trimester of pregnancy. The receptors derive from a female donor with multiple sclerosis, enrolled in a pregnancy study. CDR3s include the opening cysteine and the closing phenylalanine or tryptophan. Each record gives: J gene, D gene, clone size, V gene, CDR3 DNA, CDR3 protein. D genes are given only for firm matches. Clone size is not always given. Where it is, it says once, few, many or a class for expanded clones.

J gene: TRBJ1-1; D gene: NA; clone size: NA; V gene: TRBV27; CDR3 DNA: TGTGCCAGCAGTCAAATCATGACAGGCCATCGCCGGATGAACACTGAAGCTTTCTTT; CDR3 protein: CASSQIMTGHRRMNTEAFF
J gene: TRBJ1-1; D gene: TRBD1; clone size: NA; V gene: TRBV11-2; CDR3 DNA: TGTGCCAGCAGCTTCCAGGGGGCACGGAACACTGAAGCTTTCTTT; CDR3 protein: CASSFQGARNTEAFF
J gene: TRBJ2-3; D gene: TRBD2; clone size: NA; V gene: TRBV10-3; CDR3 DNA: TGTGCCATCAGTGATCGGACTAGCGGGACAGATACGCAGTATTTT; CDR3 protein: CAISDRTSGTDTQYF
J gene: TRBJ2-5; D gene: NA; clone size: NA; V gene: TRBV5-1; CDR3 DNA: TGCGCCAGCAGCCTAACTCTAGCGAGGGGGGGCGGGAAGACCCAGTACTTC; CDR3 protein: CASSLTLARGGGKTQYF
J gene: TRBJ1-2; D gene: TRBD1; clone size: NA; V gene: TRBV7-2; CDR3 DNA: TGTGCCAGCAGCCCCTGGGACAGACGAGGTTATGGCTACACCTTC; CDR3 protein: CASSPWDRRGYGYTF
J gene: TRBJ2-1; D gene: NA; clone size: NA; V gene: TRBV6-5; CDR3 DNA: TGTGCCAGCAGTTATAAGACGGGAACTGAGCAGTTCTTC; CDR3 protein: CASSYKTGTEQFF
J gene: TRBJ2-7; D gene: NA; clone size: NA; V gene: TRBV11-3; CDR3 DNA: TGTGCCAGCAGTAGCGCGTCAGACTACGAGCAGTACTTC; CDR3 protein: CASSSASDYEQYF
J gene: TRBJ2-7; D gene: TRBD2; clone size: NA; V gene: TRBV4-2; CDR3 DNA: TGTGCCAGCAGCCAAGAGGGACTAGGAAGATACGAGCAGTACTTC; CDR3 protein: CASSQEGLGRYEQYF
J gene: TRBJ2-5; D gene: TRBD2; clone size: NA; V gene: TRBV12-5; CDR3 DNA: TGTGCTAGTGGTTGGGGAGGGGCGGGCGAGACCCAGTACTTC; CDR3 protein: CASGWGGAGETQYF
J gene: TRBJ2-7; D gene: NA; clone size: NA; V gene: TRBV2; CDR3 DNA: TGTGCCAGCAAAAAGACAGAGGCGTCCTACGAGCAGTACTTC; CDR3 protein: CASKKTEASYEQYF
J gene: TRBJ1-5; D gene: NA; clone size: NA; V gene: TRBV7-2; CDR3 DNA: TGTGCCAGCAGCTTATTCGGGGGGGCGACTTTAGGCCAGCCCCAGCATTTT; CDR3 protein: CASSLFGGATLGQPQHF
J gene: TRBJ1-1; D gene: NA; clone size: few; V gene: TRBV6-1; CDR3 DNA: TGTGCCAGCATACAGGGGAACACTGAAGCTTTCTTT; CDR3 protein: CASIQGNTEAFF
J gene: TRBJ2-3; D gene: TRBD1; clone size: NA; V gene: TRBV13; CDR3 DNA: TGTGCCAGCAGCTTAGGGGAGGGACAGGGAACGACAGATACGCAGTATTTT; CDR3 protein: CASSLGEGQGTTDTQYF
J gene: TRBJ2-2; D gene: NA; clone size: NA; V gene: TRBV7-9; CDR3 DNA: TGTGCCAGCAGCTTAGCATCGGGGGGGGAGCTGTTTTTT; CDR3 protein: CASSLASGGELFF
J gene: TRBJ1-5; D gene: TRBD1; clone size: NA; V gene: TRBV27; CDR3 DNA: TGTGCCAGCAGTTCCACAGGGGCGAGGCAGCCCCAGCATTTT; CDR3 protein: CASSSTGARQPQHF
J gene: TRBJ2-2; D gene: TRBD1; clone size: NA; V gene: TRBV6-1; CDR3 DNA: TGTGCCAGCAGTGCCCCGGGACAGAAGACCGGGGAGCTGTTTTTT; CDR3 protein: CASSAPGQKTGELFF
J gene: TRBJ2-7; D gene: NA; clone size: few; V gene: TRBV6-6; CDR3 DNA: TGTGCCAGCAGTTGGGAAACAGGGTCGGACCCCCGCCAGTACTTC; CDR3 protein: CASSWETGSDPRQYF
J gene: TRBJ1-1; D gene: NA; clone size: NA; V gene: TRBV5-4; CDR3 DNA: TGTGCCAGCAGCTTGTCGACGGGAGGCACTGAAGCTTTCTTT; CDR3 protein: CASSLSTGGTEAFF
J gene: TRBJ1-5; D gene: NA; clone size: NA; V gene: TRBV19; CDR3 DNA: TGTGCCAGTAGATGGACAGAGGGGCAGCCCCAGCATTTT; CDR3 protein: CASRWTEGQPQHF
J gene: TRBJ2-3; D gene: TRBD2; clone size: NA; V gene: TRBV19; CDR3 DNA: TGTGCCACCAACGGGGCGCGGGGGGCCCCCATCTTCCGCACAGATACGCAGTATTTT; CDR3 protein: CATNGARGAPIFRTDTQYF
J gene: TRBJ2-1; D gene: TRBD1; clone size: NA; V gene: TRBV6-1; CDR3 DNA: TGTGCCAGCAGGACAGGGGAATACAATGAGCAGTTCTTC; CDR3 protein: CASRTGEYNEQFF
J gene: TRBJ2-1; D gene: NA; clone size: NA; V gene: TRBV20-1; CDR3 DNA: TGCAGTGCTGGGACTTACAATGAGCAGTTCTTC; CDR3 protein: CSAGTYNEQFF
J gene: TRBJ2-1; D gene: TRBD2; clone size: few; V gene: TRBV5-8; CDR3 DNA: TGTGCCAGCAGCTTTTTGGGACTAGCGGACAATGAGCAGTTCTTC; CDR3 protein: CASSFLGLADNEQFF
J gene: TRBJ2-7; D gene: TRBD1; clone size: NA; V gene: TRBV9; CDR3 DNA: TGTGCCAGCAGCGTCGGGACAGGGAACTACGAGCAGTACTTC; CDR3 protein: CASSVGTGNYEQYF
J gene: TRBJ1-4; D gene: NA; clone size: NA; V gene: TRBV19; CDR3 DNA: TGTGCCAGTAGTGCCTTTCAGGGGACTAATGAAAAACTGTTTTTT; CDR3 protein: CASSAFQGTNEKLFF
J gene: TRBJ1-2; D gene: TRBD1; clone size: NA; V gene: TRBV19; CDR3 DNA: TGTGCCAGTAGTATCCCCGGGACAGGGCATGGCTACACCTTC; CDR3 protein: CASSIPGTGHGYTF
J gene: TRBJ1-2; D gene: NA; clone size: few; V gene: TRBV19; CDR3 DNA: TGTGCCAGTAGTATAGGCGGCCCCTATGGCTACACCTTC; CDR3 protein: CASSIGGPYGYTF
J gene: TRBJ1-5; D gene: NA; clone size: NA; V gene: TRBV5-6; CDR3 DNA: TGTGCCAGCAGCTTCGGTAGCAATCAGCCCCAGCATTTT; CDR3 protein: CASSFGSNQPQHF
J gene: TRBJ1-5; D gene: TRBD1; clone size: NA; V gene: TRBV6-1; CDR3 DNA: TGTGCCAGCAGTGATTCTGTCAGGGGGGGCAATCAGCCCCAGCATTTT; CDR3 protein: CASSDSVRGGNQPQHF
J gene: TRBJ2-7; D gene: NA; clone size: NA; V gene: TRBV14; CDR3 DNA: TGTGCCAGCAGCGTTTCGGCTGGGCACGAGCAGTACTTC; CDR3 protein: CASSVSAGHEQYF
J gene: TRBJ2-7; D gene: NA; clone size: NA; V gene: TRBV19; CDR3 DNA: TGTGCCACGTCCAGATGGAGCTCCTACGAGCAGTACTTC; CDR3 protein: CATSRWSSYEQYF
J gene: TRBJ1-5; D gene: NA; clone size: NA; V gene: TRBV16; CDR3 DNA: TGTGCCAGCAGCCAAGTCGCACCGGGGAGCAATCAGCCCCAGCATTTT; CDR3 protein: CASSQVAPGSNQPQHF
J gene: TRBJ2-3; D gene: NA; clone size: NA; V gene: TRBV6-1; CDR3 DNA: TGTGCCAGCGAGACAGGTAGCACAGATACGCAGTATTTT; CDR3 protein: CASETGSTDTQYF
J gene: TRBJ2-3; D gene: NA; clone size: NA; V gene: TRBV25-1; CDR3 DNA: TGTGCCACCGGCCCGGGGGTAGATACGCAGTATTTT; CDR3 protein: CATGPGVDTQYF
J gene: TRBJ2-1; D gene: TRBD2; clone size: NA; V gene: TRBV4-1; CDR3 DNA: TGCGCCAGCAGCCAAGATAGCGGGGGGGATCCCCAGCAGTGGTTCTTC; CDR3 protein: CASSQDSGGDPQQWFF
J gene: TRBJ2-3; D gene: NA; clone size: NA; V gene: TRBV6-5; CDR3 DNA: TGTGCCAGCAGTTACCGCGGGACAGAGCTCACAGATACGCAGTATTTT; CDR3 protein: CASSYRGTELTDTQYF
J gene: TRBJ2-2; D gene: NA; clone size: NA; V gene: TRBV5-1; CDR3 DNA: TGCGCCAGCAGCCACATTGTCAGGGAATGGAACACCGGGGAGCTGTTTTTT; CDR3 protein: CASSHIVREWNTGELFF
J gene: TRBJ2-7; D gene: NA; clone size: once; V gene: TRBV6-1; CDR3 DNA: TGTGCCAGCAGTTGGGGGAGGTCCTACGAGCAGTACTTC; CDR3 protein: CASSWGRSYEQYF
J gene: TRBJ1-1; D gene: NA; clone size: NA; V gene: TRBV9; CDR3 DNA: TGTGCCAGCAGCGCCCGGGAGACTGAAGCTTTCTTT; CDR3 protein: CASSARETEAFF
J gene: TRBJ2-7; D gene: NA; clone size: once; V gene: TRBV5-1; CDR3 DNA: TGCGCCAGCAGCTGGACACAGGAGGGCGGCGAGCAGTACTTC; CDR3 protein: CASSWTQEGGEQYF
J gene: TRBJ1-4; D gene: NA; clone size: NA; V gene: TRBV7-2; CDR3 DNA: TGTGCCAGCAGCTTAGGCGAGGGTTTAAAACTGTTTTTT; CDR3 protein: CASSLGEGLKLFF
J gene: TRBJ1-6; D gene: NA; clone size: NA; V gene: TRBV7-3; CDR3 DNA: TGTGCCAGCAGCTTAAGTTCTGCAGGGAATAATTCACCCCTCCACTTT; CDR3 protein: CASSLSSAGNNSPLHF
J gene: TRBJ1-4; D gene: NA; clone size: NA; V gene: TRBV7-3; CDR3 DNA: TGTGCCAGCAGCTTACAGGCGAATGAAAAACTGTTTTTT; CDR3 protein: CASSLQANEKLFF
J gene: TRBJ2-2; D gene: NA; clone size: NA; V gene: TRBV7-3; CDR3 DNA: TGTGCCAGCAGCTCGGGATCGAACACCGGGGAGCTGTTTTTT; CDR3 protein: CASSSGSNTGELFF
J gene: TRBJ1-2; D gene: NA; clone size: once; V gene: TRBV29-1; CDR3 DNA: TGCAGCGTGGTGACAGCTAACTATGGCTACACCTTC; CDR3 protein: CSVVTANYGYTF
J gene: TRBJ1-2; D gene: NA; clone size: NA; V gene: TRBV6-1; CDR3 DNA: TGTGCCAGCAGTAAGCGGACAGACTATGGCTACACCTTC; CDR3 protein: CASSKRTDYGYTF
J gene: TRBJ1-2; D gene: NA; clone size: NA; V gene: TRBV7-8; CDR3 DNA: TGTGCCAGCAGTCGGGGGGTTAACTATGGCTACACCTTC; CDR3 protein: CASSRGVNYGYTF
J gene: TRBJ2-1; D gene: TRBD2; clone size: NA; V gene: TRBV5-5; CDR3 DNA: TGTGCCAGCAGCTCCTTACCAACTAGCGGGGGGGCTAAGTCTAATGAGCAGTTCTTC; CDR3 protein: CASSSLPTSGGAKSNEQFF
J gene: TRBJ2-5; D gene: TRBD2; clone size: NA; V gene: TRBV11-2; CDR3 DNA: TGTGCCAGCAGATCATTCCGACTGGCGGGGGGCCAAGAGACCCAGTACTTC; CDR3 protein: CASRSFRLAGGQETQYF
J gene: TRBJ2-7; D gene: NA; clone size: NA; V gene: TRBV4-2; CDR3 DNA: TGTGCCAGCAGCCACTTGGACAGTCCCTACGAGCAGTACTTC; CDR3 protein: CASSHLDSPYEQYF